These 2 T cell receptor beta chains originate from one sample sequenced in a study of glioma-infiltrating T cells after dendritic cell vaccination. This table comes from immunoSEQ multiplex PCR, and its TCRdb copy is limited to in-frame clones, with some not included. The data show 90,000 or so clones, about 81% seen once. Noted time point: after dendritic cell vaccination, including at tumor progression/relapse. Material: blood, obtained after dendritic cell vaccination. These receptors were taken from a human donor with glioblastoma.

This clone has a single count. The rearrangement joins TRBV6-5 to TRBJ2-1; D gene uncertain. The germline V and J ends were trimmed by 1 base and 8 bases, with 6 bases remaining between them. The CDR3 runs 12 residues. The germline CDR1 and CDR2 sequences are MNHEY and SVGAGI. The CDR3 spells CASSYYPDEQFF. CDR3 nucleotides: TGTGCCAGCAGTTACTATCCCGATGAGCAGTTCTTC.

This rearrangement joins TRBV6-5 to TRBJ2-7, with TRBD1 identical over 7 bases. V lost 0 bases and J lost 1; bases outside the gene matches: 6. Germline V lookup: CDR1 MNHEY, CDR2 SVGAGI. The length of the CDR3 is 16 residues. The CDR3 DNA reads TGTGCCAGCAGTTACTCAGGGAACAGGGGATCCTACGAGCAGTACTTC. It encodes CASSYSGNRGSYEQYF.